The rows below give T cell receptor beta chains drawn from one sample of a study of blood T cell repertoires in COVID-19. Data came from immunoSEQ multiplex PCR; TCRdb stores just in-frame clones and leaves some out. Of fewer than 350,000 clones listed, around 85% are singletons. Sample: PBMCs or T cells enriched from blood (not recorded which). The receptors derive from a young woman who had been exposed to COVID-19. Both conserved end residues are part of each CDR3. A D gene is named only where the DNA matches it firmly. Rows give clone size only sometimes, using once, few, many, or a class for an expanded clone.

V gene	J gene	D gene	clone size	CDR3 DNA	CDR3 protein
TRBV6-5	TRBJ1-3	.	.	TGTGCCAGCAGAGCAGGCGACTCTGGAAACACCATATATTTT	CASRAGDSGNTIYF
TRBV3-1/TRBV3-2	TRBJ1-6	TRBD1	.	TGTGCCAGCAGCCAAGGGACAGGTCGTTCACCCCTCCACTTT	CASSQGTGRSPLHF
TRBV29-1	TRBJ2-7	TRBD1	.	TGCAGCGTTGGGGGACAGACCTACGAGCAGTACTTC	CSVGGQTYEQYF
TRBV7-2	TRBJ2-3	.	.	TGTGCCAGCAGCCCAACCACTAGCACAGATACGCAGTATTTT	CASSPTTSTDTQYF
TRBV2	TRBJ1-6	.	once	TGTGCCAGCAGTGTTTCAGGGTGGAATTCACCCCTCCACTTT	CASSVSGWNSPLHF
TRBV5-1	TRBJ2-1	.	.	TGCGCCAGCAGCTCCCGACAGTCTCACAATGAGCAGTTCTTC	CASSSRQSHNEQFF
TRBV5-1	TRBJ2-1	TRBD2	.	TGCGCCAGCAGCTTGTTCTCTAGCGGGGGATCCAATGAGCAGTTCTTC	CASSLFSSGGSNEQFF
TRBV19	TRBJ2-7	.	.	TGTGCCAGTAGTATCATCGGCTCCTACGAGCAGTACTTC	CASSIIGSYEQYF
TRBV7-8	TRBJ1-5	.	few	TGTGCCAGCAGCTTAGACGGGGGACGGCGGCAGCCCCAGCATTTT	CASSLDGGRRQPQHF
TRBV12-5	TRBJ1-5	.	.	TGTGCTAGTGCAGATACCCAGCCCCAGCATTTT	CASADTQPQHF
TRBV10-3	TRBJ1-3	.	.	TGTGCCATCAGTGACGTATTCGGAAACACCATATATTTT	CAISDVFGNTIYF
TRBV16	TRBJ1-2	.	.	TGTGCCAGCAGCCAATCGCGGGGTGATGGCTACACCTTC	CASSQSRGDGYTF
TRBV19	TRBJ1-5	.	.	TGTGCCAGTAGTATAGATCCGGGTGTGAGCCAGCCCCAGCATTTT	CASSIDPGVSQPQHF
TRBV9	TRBJ2-5	TRBD1	.	TGTGCCAGCAGCGCGGGACAGGGGGAGGTGTACCAAGAGACCCAGTACTTC	CASSAGQGEVYQETQYF
TRBV4-2	TRBJ2-5	TRBD2	.	TGTGCCAGCAGCCGGGGGGCAAAGGTGGGGCGGGAGGTGGAGGAGACCCAGTACTTC	CASSRGAKVGREVEETQYF
TRBV19	TRBJ1-4	TRBD1	.	TGTGCCAGTAGTACCACCCGGGACAGGGCCACAACTAATGAAAAACTGTTTTTT	CASSTTRDRATTNEKLFF
TRBV9	TRBJ1-2	.	.	TGTGCCAGCAGCCCGCGACAGGACTCTATCTATGGCTACACCTTC	CASSPRQDSIYGYTF
TRBV5-1	TRBJ2-3	.	once	TGCGCCAGCAGCTTGGTTGGAGGGCAGGCAGATACGCAGTATTTT	CASSLVGGQADTQYF
TRBV12-2	TRBJ2-7	.	.	TGTGCAAGTCGCTCGCGCCCCTTCGAGGGATTCTACGAGCAGTACTTC	CASRSRPFEGFYEQYF
TRBV3-1/TRBV3-2	TRBJ2-5	TRBD1	.	TGTGCCAGCAGCCTGGACAGGGGAAAGACCCAGTACTTC	CASSLDRGKTQYF
TRBV28	TRBJ2-2	TRBD2	.	TGTGCCAGCAGTTTAAGGGCGGGCGGGGGCACCGGGGAGCTGTTTTTT	CASSLRAGGGTGELFF
TRBV30	TRBJ1-2	.	.	TGTGCCTGGAGCTCAGGCAGTACATATGGCTACACCTTC	CAWSSGSTYGYTF
TRBV2	TRBJ2-5	.	.	TGTGCCAGCGGAAGCCAGGGGACTACCCAAGAGACCCAGTACTTC	CASGSQGTTQETQYF
TRBV5-4	TRBJ1-4	TRBD1	.	TGTGCCACCACCCAGGGGGCGGGGGATGAAAAACTGTTTTTT	CATTQGAGDEKLFF
TRBV6-5	TRBJ1-2	.	.	TGTGCCAGCAGTTACCGGGATCCTAACTATGGCTACACCTTC	CASSYRDPNYGYTF
TRBV30	TRBJ2-1	.	.	TGTGCCTGGAGTGTACCTAGGGGGACCTACAATGAGCAGTTCTTC	CAWSVPRGTYNEQFF
TRBV12-3/TRBV12-4	TRBJ2-7	.	.	TGTGCCAGCAGTTCCCTCCGGTACGAGCAGTACTTC	CASSSLRYEQYF
TRBV15	TRBJ1-2	.	.	TGTGCCACCAGCAGAGATATCGCGATTGACTATGGCTACACCTTC	CATSRDIAIDYGYTF
TRBV5-1	TRBJ2-7	TRBD2	.	TGCGCCAGCAGCTCTAGCGGGGGGGAATTTCGCGAGCAGTACTTC	CASSSSGGEFREQYF
TRBV21-1	TRBJ2-2	.	.	TGTGCCAGCCACTATTGGACTAGCGGGGAGAAGCATACCGGGGAGCTGTTTTTT	CASHYWTSGEKHTGELFF
TRBV6-5	TRBJ2-1	TRBD2	.	TGTGCCAGCAGTTGGGGAGGGACCGCGTCCTACGGTGAGCAGTTCTTC	CASSWGGTASYGEQFF
TRBV19	TRBJ2-7	TRBD2	.	TGTGCCAGTAGTTTCGCTAGCGGGACATACGAGCAGTACTTC	CASSFASGTYEQYF
TRBV6-4	TRBJ2-1	TRBD2	.	TGTGCCAGCAGCCCAGGTAGCGGGGGGTCGATTGAGCAGTTCTTC	CASSPGSGGSIEQFF
TRBV2	TRBJ2-1	TRBD2	.	TGTGCCAGCAGTAGCGGCGGGGGGGCGGTTGAGCAGTTCTTC	CASSSGGGAVEQFF
TRBV18	TRBJ1-5	.	.	TGTGCCAGCTCACCGGGGGGGAGCAATCAGCCCCAGCATTTT	CASSPGGSNQPQHF
TRBV5-1	TRBJ1-2	TRBD1	.	TGCGCCAGCAGCTTGCATCCCGACAGGGGGAATGGCTACACCTTC	CASSLHPDRGNGYTF
TRBV5-5	TRBJ1-5	.	.	TGTGCCAGCAGCTTGCGAGGGGGGGGCAATCAGCCCCAGCATTTT	CASSLRGGGNQPQHF
TRBV5-1	TRBJ1-6	TRBD1	.	TGCGCCAGCAGCTTGGCCACAGGGGTGGGGTCACCCCTCCACTTT	CASSLATGVGSPLHF
TRBV2	TRBJ2-7	.	.	TGTGCCAGCAGGGACAGTTCGACCGAGCAGTACTTC	CASRDSSTEQYF
TRBV25-1	TRBJ1-2	TRBD1	.	TGTGCCAGCAGCCCGGGACAGCTCTATGGCTACACCTTC	CASSPGQLYGYTF
TRBV19	TRBJ1-2	TRBD1	.	TGTGCCAGTAGTCGACAGGGGATCTATGGCTACACCTTC	CASSRQGIYGYTF
TRBV7-9	TRBJ2-7	TRBD1	.	TGTGCCAGCAGCTTAGAGGGGGCTGGATACGAGCAGTACTTC	CASSLEGAGYEQYF